This T cell receptor beta chain came from a study of T cell responses to AZD1222 COVID-19 vaccine. The repertoire was sequenced with immunoSEQ multiplex PCR; TCRdb's copy has only in-frame clones and lacks some. The top ten hold approximately 4% of the sample, which has some 170,000 clones, 80% to 90% seen once. Per the germline V gene, CDR1 is MDHEN and CDR2 is SYDVKM. The CDR3 length is 16 residues. Trimming removed 5 bases from V and 1 base from J, with 18 bases in between. V usage is TRBV28 and J usage is TRBJ2-7; the D is unclear. This sequence was found in an adult who received the MenACWY meningococcal vaccine as a control. Material: peripheral blood, obtained 28 days after the second dose of the MenACWY control vaccine. The CDR3 spells CASSPTIGYRSYEQYF. The CDR3 DNA reads TGTGCCAGCAGTCCCACAATCGGCTACCGATCCTACGAGCAGTACTTC.